The rows below give T cell receptor beta chains drawn from one sample of a study of OX40 agonist ivuxolimab in advanced cancers. Sequenced by immunoSEQ multiplex PCR; TCRdb stores in-frame clones only, minus some. The table records about 68,000 clones, approximately 91% of them present only once. The sample in question was CD4+ or CD8+ T cells sorted from blood, obtained in a trial of the OX40 agonist ivuxolimab. These receptors came from an adult with an advanced solid tumor such as melanoma, head and neck, liver or kidney cancer. Both conserved end residues are part of each CDR3. D genes are given only for firm matches. Clone size appears in some rows only: once, few, many, or a class for an expanded clone.

d_call: -; v_call: TRBV11-2; j_call: TRBJ2-6; clone_size: -; cdr3_aa: CASSLDRGSGANVLTF; cdr3_nt: TGTGCCAGCAGCTTAGATCGAGGATCTGGGGCCAACGTCCTGACTTTC
d_call: -; v_call: TRBV7-9; j_call: TRBJ1-1; clone_size: -; cdr3_aa: CASRPKYGAFRGLEAFF; cdr3_nt: TGTGCCAGCAGACCAAAGTATGGTGCGTTCCGGGGGCTGGAAGCTTTCTTT
d_call: TRBD2; v_call: TRBV5-6; j_call: TRBJ2-1; clone_size: once; cdr3_aa: CASSKIGTSGSSYNEQFF; cdr3_nt: TGTGCCAGCAGCAAGATAGGGACTAGCGGGAGCTCCTACAATGAGCAGTTCTTC
d_call: TRBD1; v_call: TRBV5-1; j_call: TRBJ1-2; clone_size: -; cdr3_aa: CASSLSPGQPYGYTF; cdr3_nt: TGCGCCAGCAGCTTATCTCCGGGACAGCCCTATGGCTACACCTTC
d_call: TRBD2; v_call: TRBV5-6; j_call: TRBJ2-7; clone_size: once; cdr3_aa: CASSLEDGRAGEQYF; cdr3_nt: TGTGCCAGCAGCTTGGAGGACGGGAGGGCGGGAGAGCAGTACTTC
d_call: TRBD1; v_call: TRBV9; j_call: TRBJ1-6; clone_size: -; cdr3_aa: CASSVAGDSLYPLHF; cdr3_nt: TGTGCCAGCAGCGTAGCTGGGGACAGTCTTTATCCCCTCCACTTT
d_call: -; v_call: TRBV11-2; j_call: TRBJ1-2; clone_size: -; cdr3_aa: CASSPGSGYTF; cdr3_nt: TGTGCCAGCAGCCCGGGCTCTGGCTACACCTTC
d_call: TRBD1; v_call: TRBV7-8; j_call: TRBJ2-1; clone_size: -; cdr3_aa: CASSLVSGTGIYEQFF; cdr3_nt: TGTGCCAGCAGCTTAGTCTCAGGGACAGGGATTTATGAGCAGTTCTTC
d_call: TRBD1; v_call: TRBV19; j_call: TRBJ2-7; clone_size: -; cdr3_aa: CASSPGAGGEQYF; cdr3_nt: TGTGCCAGTAGTCCCGGGGCAGGGGGCGAGCAGTACTTC
d_call: TRBD2; v_call: TRBV9; j_call: TRBJ2-5; clone_size: -; cdr3_aa: CASSVSVAGGQREETQYF; cdr3_nt: TGTGCCAGCAGCGTTTCGGTAGCGGGAGGACAGCGAGAAGAGACCCAGTACTTC
d_call: -; v_call: TRBV5-5; j_call: TRBJ1-4; clone_size: -; cdr3_aa: CASSPPTGGLDEKLFF; cdr3_nt: TGTGCCAGCAGCCCACCGACCGGGGGCTTAGATGAAAAACTGTTTTTT
d_call: TRBD2; v_call: TRBV10-3; j_call: TRBJ2-1; clone_size: -; cdr3_aa: CAISERDSGSVEQFF; cdr3_nt: TGTGCCATCAGTGAAAGAGATAGCGGGAGTGTTGAGCAGTTCTTC
d_call: -; v_call: TRBV28; j_call: TRBJ2-1; clone_size: once; cdr3_aa: CASSRGGGENEQFF; cdr3_nt: TGTGCCAGCAGCAGAGGAGGGGGGGAGAATGAGCAGTTCTTC
d_call: TRBD1; v_call: TRBV6-5; j_call: TRBJ1-2; clone_size: -; cdr3_aa: CASNPDRVYGYTF; cdr3_nt: TGTGCCAGCAACCCCGACAGGGTCTATGGCTACACCTTC
d_call: TRBD1; v_call: TRBV19; j_call: TRBJ1-2; clone_size: -; cdr3_aa: CASSIGTGSYGYTF; cdr3_nt: TGTGCCAGTAGTATAGGGACAGGGTCCTATGGCTACACCTTC
d_call: TRBD1; v_call: TRBV5-1; j_call: TRBJ2-7; clone_size: -; cdr3_aa: CASSTGGTVYEQYF; cdr3_nt: TGCGCCAGCAGCACAGGGGGGACAGTCTACGAGCAGTACTTC
d_call: TRBD2; v_call: TRBV19; j_call: TRBJ2-6; clone_size: -; cdr3_aa: CASSTLAGVGGANVLTF; cdr3_nt: TGTGCCAGTTCGACATTAGCGGGAGTTGGTGGGGCCAACGTCCTGACTTTC
d_call: TRBD1; v_call: TRBV27; j_call: TRBJ1-1; clone_size: -; cdr3_aa: CASSLLGQGARSSEAFF; cdr3_nt: TGTGCCAGCAGTTTATTGGGACAGGGGGCGCGGTCTTCTGAAGCTTTCTTT
d_call: -; v_call: TRBV7-9; j_call: TRBJ2-1; clone_size: -; cdr3_aa: CASSVRSGLSSYNEQFF; cdr3_nt: TGTGCCAGCAGCGTGCGATCGGGCCTGAGCTCCTACAATGAGCAGTTCTTC
d_call: TRBD2; v_call: TRBV5-1; j_call: TRBJ2-1; clone_size: -; cdr3_aa: CASSFGLAGTEQFF; cdr3_nt: TGCGCCAGCAGCTTCGGACTAGCGGGGACTGAGCAGTTCTTC
d_call: -; v_call: TRBV11-2; j_call: TRBJ1-1; clone_size: -; cdr3_aa: CASSLDTFDGLKGSVF; cdr3_nt: TGTGCCAGCAGCTTAGACACCTTTGATGGGTTAAAGGGGTCTGTCTTT
d_call: TRBD2; v_call: TRBV6-5; j_call: TRBJ2-3; clone_size: -; cdr3_aa: CASRIAGLTDTQYF; cdr3_nt: TGTGCCAGCAGAATAGCGGGACTAACAGATACGCAGTATTTT
d_call: TRBD2; v_call: TRBV7-8; j_call: TRBJ2-5; clone_size: -; cdr3_aa: CASSLWTSVGETQYF; cdr3_nt: TGTGCCAGCAGCTTATGGACTAGCGTCGGAGAGACCCAGTACTTC
d_call: -; v_call: TRBV5-1; j_call: TRBJ1-4; clone_size: once; cdr3_aa: CASSSLPGPMNEKLFF; cdr3_nt: TGCGCCAGCAGCTCTCTTCCGGGACCGATGAATGAAAAACTGTTTTTT
d_call: -; v_call: TRBV7-9; j_call: TRBJ1-1; clone_size: -; cdr3_aa: CASISGGAMNTEAFF; cdr3_nt: TGTGCCAGCATCTCCGGGGGGGCCATGAACACTGAAGCTTTCTTT
d_call: -; v_call: TRBV19; j_call: TRBJ2-4; clone_size: -; cdr3_aa: CASSITSSNIQYF; cdr3_nt: TGTGCCAGTAGTATAACTAGCTCCAACATTCAGTACTTC
d_call: TRBD1; v_call: TRBV11-2; j_call: TRBJ1-3; clone_size: -; cdr3_aa: CASSSRDRGIGNTIYF; cdr3_nt: TGTGCCAGCAGCTCGCGGGACAGGGGGATTGGAAACACCATATATTTT
d_call: -; v_call: TRBV5-4; j_call: TRBJ2-7; clone_size: -; cdr3_aa: CASSAGTQHDF; cdr3_nt: TGTGCCAGCAGCGCCGGGACTCAACATGACTTC
d_call: TRBD2; v_call: TRBV2; j_call: TRBJ2-2; clone_size: -; cdr3_aa: CASSQPTSGTTTGELFF; cdr3_nt: TGTGCCAGCAGCCAACCGACTAGCGGGACTACCACCGGGGAGCTGTTTTTT
d_call: -; v_call: TRBV13; j_call: TRBJ2-7; clone_size: -; cdr3_aa: CASSLTSRFAPLGEQYF; cdr3_nt: TGTGCCAGCAGCCTCACCTCTCGTTTCGCACCCTTGGGCGAGCAGTACTTC
d_call: -; v_call: TRBV28; j_call: TRBJ2-4; clone_size: -; cdr3_aa: CASSNPGTLAKNIQYF; cdr3_nt: TGTGCCAGCAGTAATCCGGGAACCCTAGCCAAAAACATTCAGTACTTC
d_call: TRBD1; v_call: TRBV10-3; j_call: TRBJ1-1; clone_size: -; cdr3_aa: CAISESRGLRDTEAFF; cdr3_nt: TGTGCCATCAGTGAGTCCAGGGGGCTTCGGGACACTGAAGCTTTCTTT
d_call: TRBD1; v_call: TRBV7-2; j_call: TRBJ2-1; clone_size: -; cdr3_aa: CASIKDRGLYNEQFF; cdr3_nt: TGTGCCAGCATCAAAGACAGGGGACTCTACAATGAGCAGTTCTTC
d_call: TRBD1; v_call: TRBV6-6; j_call: TRBJ2-2; clone_size: -; cdr3_aa: CASSSDRGRVAGELFF; cdr3_nt: TGTGCCAGCAGTTCCGACAGGGGGAGAGTGGCCGGGGAGCTGTTTTTT
d_call: TRBD2; v_call: TRBV7-3; j_call: TRBJ2-5; clone_size: once; cdr3_aa: CASSLTSGVFETQYF; cdr3_nt: TGTGCCAGCAGCTTAACTAGCGGGGTATTCGAGACCCAGTACTTC
d_call: -; v_call: TRBV28; j_call: TRBJ2-7; clone_size: -; cdr3_aa: CASAKGQPRYEQYF; cdr3_nt: TGTGCCAGCGCTAAAGGGCAGCCCCGCTACGAGCAGTACTTC
d_call: -; v_call: TRBV6-6; j_call: TRBJ2-3; clone_size: -; cdr3_aa: CASSNRDTQYF; cdr3_nt: TGTGCCAGCAGCAACAGAGATACGCAGTATTTT
d_call: TRBD2; v_call: TRBV7-9; j_call: TRBJ2-2; clone_size: -; cdr3_aa: CASSMGLAGANTGELFF; cdr3_nt: TGTGCCAGCAGCATGGGACTAGCGGGAGCCAACACCGGGGAGCTGTTTTTT
d_call: -; v_call: TRBV2; j_call: TRBJ1-5; clone_size: once; cdr3_aa: CASNPGPDQPQHF; cdr3_nt: TGTGCCAGCAATCCCGGGCCGGATCAGCCCCAGCATTTT
d_call: -; v_call: TRBV15; j_call: TRBJ2-3; clone_size: -; cdr3_aa: CATSPRSSSTDTQYF; cdr3_nt: TGTGCCACCAGCCCGAGAAGCAGCAGCACAGATACGCAGTATTTT
d_call: -; v_call: TRBV27; j_call: TRBJ1-3; clone_size: once; cdr3_aa: CASSLVGSPGNTIYF; cdr3_nt: TGTGCCAGCAGTCTGGTAGGGAGCCCCGGAAACACCATATATTTT
d_call: TRBD2; v_call: TRBV11-2; j_call: TRBJ2-1; clone_size: once; cdr3_aa: CASSQQGLDRDEQFF; cdr3_nt: TGTGCCAGCAGCCAACAAGGACTAGATAGGGATGAGCAGTTCTTC
d_call: -; v_call: TRBV14; j_call: TRBJ2-2; clone_size: once; cdr3_aa: CASSQVGAGELFF; cdr3_nt: TGTGCCAGCAGCCAAGTGGGAGCCGGGGAGCTGTTTTTT
d_call: -; v_call: TRBV7-2; j_call: TRBJ2-2; clone_size: once; cdr3_aa: CASSPRSGDTGELFF; cdr3_nt: TGTGCCAGCAGCCCACGATCTGGAGACACCGGGGAGCTGTTTTTT
d_call: -; v_call: TRBV5-6; j_call: TRBJ2-1; clone_size: -; cdr3_aa: CASSFLGGTGPIYNEQFF; cdr3_nt: TGTGCCAGCAGCTTTTTGGGAGGCACAGGCCCGATCTACAATGAGCAGTTCTTC
d_call: TRBD1; v_call: TRBV28; j_call: TRBJ1-1; clone_size: -; cdr3_aa: CASSPPRTGMNTEAFF; cdr3_nt: TGTGCCAGCAGCCCCCCCCGGACAGGGATGAACACTGAAGCTTTCTTT
d_call: -; v_call: TRBV7-9; j_call: TRBJ2-3; clone_size: -; cdr3_aa: CASSLVGSTQYF; cdr3_nt: TGTGCCAGCAGCTTAGTGGGCAGTACGCAGTATTTT
d_call: -; v_call: TRBV6-1; j_call: TRBJ1-5; clone_size: -; cdr3_aa: CASRERGDQPQHF; cdr3_nt: TGTGCCAGCAGAGAGAGGGGGGACCAGCCCCAGCATTTT
d_call: -; v_call: TRBV7-9; j_call: TRBJ2-3; clone_size: -; cdr3_aa: CASSLVGGSTDTQYF; cdr3_nt: TGTGCCAGCAGCTTAGTAGGGGGGAGCACAGATACGCAGTATTTT
d_call: -; v_call: TRBV6-1; j_call: TRBJ2-7; clone_size: -; cdr3_aa: CASSWGVSADEQYF; cdr3_nt: TGTGCCAGCAGTTGGGGGGTCTCGGCCGACGAGCAGTACTTC
d_call: TRBD2; v_call: TRBV7-8; j_call: TRBJ2-2; clone_size: -; cdr3_aa: CASSKGVLAGSGELFF; cdr3_nt: TGTGCCAGCAGCAAAGGGGTGCTAGCGGGATCCGGGGAGCTGTTTTTT
d_call: -; v_call: TRBV29-1; j_call: TRBJ1-2; clone_size: -; cdr3_aa: CSVEERGDYGYTF; cdr3_nt: TGCAGCGTTGAAGAGCGAGGTGACTATGGCTACACCTTC
d_call: TRBD1; v_call: TRBV11-2; j_call: TRBJ1-4; clone_size: -; cdr3_aa: CASGYRGLGEKLFF; cdr3_nt: TGTGCCAGCGGCTACAGGGGGCTGGGTGAAAAACTGTTTTTT
d_call: TRBD2; v_call: TRBV29-1; j_call: TRBJ2-7; clone_size: -; cdr3_aa: CSGSTSGRGGYEQYF; cdr3_nt: TGCAGCGGCTCAACTAGCGGGAGGGGTGGGTACGAGCAGTACTTC
d_call: -; v_call: TRBV5-4; j_call: TRBJ2-7; clone_size: few; cdr3_aa: CASSSAYEQYF; cdr3_nt: TGTGCCAGCAGCTCGGCCTACGAGCAGTACTTC